This TCR beta chain is from a study of T cell responses to AZD1222 COVID-19 vaccine. This CDR3 comprises 13 residues. Trimming cost V 8 bases and J 5 bases, with 15 bases left between them. CDR1 and CDR2 from the germline V gene are SNHLY and FYNNEI. Of note for this clone: Its antigen is undetermined.

Findings and limits, study-wide: Sampling that yielded the repertoires occurred only after the peak T cell response.

The protocol was immunoSEQ multiplex PCR, while the TCRdb copy is restricted to in-frame clones and leaves out a portion. The sample lists approximately 130,000 clones; approximately 82% were seen once. Sequences were derived from peripheral blood, sampled 28 days after the second AZD1222 dose. This chain joins TRBV2 and TRBJ2-5, with no clear D. The receptor comes from an adult who received the AZD1222 COVID-19 vaccine. The CDR3 sequence is CASQTGEGETQYF. CDR3 DNA sequence: TGTGCCAGCCAGACTGGGGAAGGGGAGACCCAGTACTTC.